This TCR beta chain was sequenced during a study of T cell repertoires in cytomegalovirus infection. The wider study: CMV infection together with matching HLA type was indicated by public TCR beta signatures. Study-level results: Accumulated public TCR beta family frequency recognized individuals carrying CMV together with the relevant HLA.

TCRdb recomputed calls from the reads with MiXCR, one row per CDR3 protein. The sample consists of 560,000 or so distinct CDR3 sequences, approximately 15% of them appearing once. The CDR3 totals 14 residues. V lost 3 bases and J 4 bases, leaving 11 bases between the germline ends. Germline-derived CDR1 and CDR2 are SGDLS and YYNGEE. Comment on this clonotype: Its antigen is undetermined.

Sample: CD8+ T cells from PBMCs. The chain combines TRBV9 with TRBJ1-3; tentatively, D is TRBD1 (5 bases). The clonotype comes from a human donor in good health (CMV status not recorded). Some clones in this sample may be carry-over from other donors' samples. The CDR3 region is CASSAGGGGNTIYF. The CDR3 DNA reads as TGTGCCAGCAGCGCCGGGGGAGGCGGAAACACCATATATTTT.